Each of the 21 T cell receptor beta chains below was sequenced from the same sample in a study of beta chain features in type 1 diabetes. The investigators reverse transcribed all of the isolated RNA, so they sequenced expressed TCRB transcripts. Repertoires were generated with immunoSEQ multiplex PCR, while TCRdb's copy carries only in-frame clones and drops some. The table has about 350,000 clones, roughly a fifth seen once. The sequencing sample was made of naive CD4+ T cells from blood. The receptors stem from a young woman in good health.

The chain links TRBV19 to TRBJ2-1; TRBD2 might be the D (5 bases). The CDR3 totals 14 residues. Trimming pared 2 bases from V and 8 bases from J, leaving 13 bases between. Per germline, CDR1 LNHDA and CDR2 SQIVND (reference sequence). CDR3 loop: CASSIRGERDEQFF. The CDR3 DNA sequence: TGTGCCAGTAGTATACGGGGAGAGAGGGATGAGCAGTTCTTC.

The chain joins TRBV6-6 to TRBJ2-5; possibly TRBD1 for D (6 bases). Germline V CDR1 and CDR2: MNHNY, SVGAGI (reference sequence). The CDR3 length is 14 residues. V lost 8 bases to trimming and J lost 5 bases, with 18 bases between them. The chain's CDR3 is CASHLAGASETQYF. The CDR3 nucleotides read TGTGCCAGCCACCTCGCAGGGGCGAGTGAGACCCAGTACTTC.

The rearrangement links TRBV7-9 to TRBJ2-1; 9 positions match TRBD2. Germline CDR1 and CDR2: SEHNR and FQNEAQ (reference sequence). The CDR3 loop spans 16 amino acids. The trim removed 4 bases at V and 6 bases at J, leaving 10 bases unmatched. In nucleotides, the CDR3 is TGTGCCAGCAGCTGGCGGAGGCGGGAGGGGGGCAATGAGCAGTTCTTC. It specifies CASSWRRREGGNEQFF.

The V gene is TRBV14, the J gene TRBJ2-1; 8 bases map to TRBD2. V shed 0 bases and J 8 bases; nucleotides not matched to a gene: 18. There are 19 residues in the CDR3. Germline V CDR1 and CDR2: SGHDN, FVKESK. The CDR3 bases are TGTGCCAGCAGCCAAGATCTGGTACTCGTCAGCGGGAGTAAGGATGAGCAGTTCTTC. Translating it yields CASSQDLVLVSGSKDEQFF.

This clone was observed a few times. Other DNA variants within this sample encode the same CDR3. This sequence joins TRBV4-3 and TRBJ1-3; D gene unclear. V gave up 0 bases and J gave up 4 bases, with 4 bases separating them. Germline values: CDR1 LGHNA, CDR2 YSLEER. The CDR3 contains 13 residues. The CDR3 here is CASSQESGNTIYF. The CDR3 DNA follows: TGCGCCAGCAGCCAAGAAAGCGGAAACACCATATATTTT.

The chain carries TRBV30 and TRBJ2-3, with TRBD2 matching 16 bases. With V trimmed by 2 bases and J by 9 bases, 11 bases remained unmatched. This CDR3 spans 17 amino acids. Germline V gene data show CDR1 as GTSNPN and CDR2 as SVGIG (reference sequence). CDR3 sequence (DNA): TGTGCCTGGAGTCGCCGGGGGACTAGCGGGGGGGTTTCGACGCAGTATTTT. Its translation is CAWSRRGTSGGVSTQYF.

This clone was seen more than once but under ten times. This chain joins TRBV19 and TRBJ2-7; a possible D gene is TRBD2 (5 bases). This CDR3 has 14 amino acids. The V and J ends lost 4 bases and 3 bases respectively, with 13 bases between them. CDR1 LNHDA and CDR2 SQIVND come from the germline V gene (reference sequence). The CDR3 spells CASSRLLDFYEQYF. In DNA form, the CDR3 reads TGTGCCAGTAGTAGACTACTCGACTTCTACGAGCAGTACTTC.

This clone was counted only a few times. The chain couples TRBV2 to TRBJ1-2; TRBD1 matches at 10 bases. V was pared by 8 bases and J by 7 bases, with 7 bases of the junction left unmatched. Germline V gene data show CDR1 as SNHLY and CDR2 as FYNNEI. The CDR3 has 13 amino acids. The CDR3 loop reads CASSGTGEVGYTF. CDR3 DNA: TGTGCCAGCTCCGGGACAGGGGAAGTTGGCTACACCTTC.

This sequence joins TRBV4-2 and TRBJ2-1, with D possibly matching TRBD2 (6 bases). Trimming stripped 4 bases from V and 4 bases from J, with 11 bases between. This CDR3 comprises 14 residues. Germline V gene lookup returns CDR1 LGHNA and CDR2 YNFKEQ. CDR3 bases: TGTGCCAGCAGCCTAGCGGAGTTGTACAATGAGCAGTTCTTC. Its protein product is CASSLAELYNEQFF.

This clone was observed a handful of times. The V and J genes are TRBV5-1 and TRBJ1-1, with D perhaps matching TRBD1 (5 bases). Germline V CDR1 and CDR2: SGHRS, YFSETQ. This CDR3 has 15 amino acids. V was pared by 4 bases and J by 1 base, with 14 bases between. CDR3 protein: CASSIGVPGNTEAFF. Written as DNA, the CDR3 is TGCGCCAGCAGCATAGGGGTTCCGGGGAACACTGAAGCTTTCTTT.

A few counts support this clone. The rearrangement links TRBV15 to TRBJ1-3; 7 nucleotides align to TRBD1. CDR3 length equals 17 residues. Germline lookup yields CDR1 LNHNV and CDR2 YYDKDF (reference sequence). V dropped 1 base and J dropped 0; count of bases not matched to a gene: 6. CDR3 nucleotides: TGTGCCACCAGCAGAGGGGTGGGACAGTACTCTGGAAACACCATATATTTT. It specifies CATSRGVGQYSGNTIYF.

This chain connects TRBV4-2 to TRBJ1-1; D unresolved. Germline CDR1 is LGHNA and CDR2 is YNFKEQ. Trimming shortened V by 3 bases and J by 5 bases, and 4 bases separated the two germline ends. The CDR3 is 11 residues long. The CDR3 region has the DNA TGTGCCAGCAGCCAGGAGACTGAAGCTTTCTTT. This codes for CASSQETEAFF.

This clone has just a few counts. The chain is built from TRBV4-1 and TRBJ1-5; D unclear. The CDR3 extends over 14 amino acids. CDR1 MGHRA and CDR2 YSYEKL come from the germline V gene. Trimming took 2 bases from V and 5 from J, leaving 10 bases between them. The CDR3 nucleotides read TGCGCCAGCAGCCAATTATCAGGATATCAGCCCCAGCATTTT. It codes for CASSQLSGYQPQHF.

The chain links TRBV6-1 to TRBJ1-1, with 8 bases matching TRBD1. The V gene end was trimmed by 2 bases and the J gene end by 1 base; junction bases not matched to a gene: 3. This CDR3 has 15 amino acids. Germline V gives CDR1 MNHNS, CDR2 SASEGT. The CDR3 is CASSEQGAANTEAFF. The CDR3 DNA reads TGTGCCAGCAGTGAACAGGGGGCTGCGAACACTGAAGCTTTCTTT.

This sequence joins TRBV5-1 and TRBJ2-3; TRBD1 matches at 9 bases. Trimming at V came to 4 bases and at J to 2 bases, leaving 5 bases not matched to a gene. This CDR3 comprises 15 residues. CDR1 is SGHRS and CDR2 is YFSETQ in the germline V gene. CDR3: CASSRTGDNTDTQYF. DNA for the CDR3: TGCGCCAGCAGCCGGACAGGGGATAACACAGATACGCAGTATTTT. Using reference TRBV5-1 and TRBJ2-3 for the parts outside the CDR3, the full variable domain is KAGVTQTPRYLIKTRGQQVTLSCSPISGHRSVSWYQQTPGQGLQFLFEYFSETQRNKGNFPGRFSGRQFSNSRSEMNVSTLELGDSALYLCASSRTGDNTDTQYFGPGTRLTVL.

This clone was seen only a few times. V gene TRBV30 combines with J gene TRBJ1-1, with D unresolved. In germline, CDR1 is GTSNPN, CDR2 SVGIG (reference sequence). The V end was cut by 4 bases, the J end by 7 bases, with 16 bases between. The CDR3 is 13 residues long. In DNA, the CDR3 is TGTGCCTGGAAAATATCCGGGAGGATTGAAGCTTTCTTT. Its translation is CAWKISGRIEAFF.

This clone has a handful of counts. An end of the junction differs from the germline gene, which may be a read error. V usage is TRBV19 and J usage is TRBJ2-1; D is unresolved. CDR1 and CDR2 from the germline V gene are LNHDA and SQIVND (reference sequence). CDR3 size: 14 residues. CDR3 DNA: TGTGCCATTAGTGTCGGAGATACGAACGTAGAGCAGTTCTTC. Translated, it gives CAISVGDTNVEQFF.

The chain links TRBV5-6 to TRBJ2-1; D unclear. Trimming removed 7 bases at V and 7 bases at J, with 9 bases between. The CDR3 contains 11 residues. The germline V gene encodes CDR1 SGHDT and CDR2 YYEEEE. CDR3 coding DNA: TGTGCCAGCGGAATCGGGAATGAGCAGTTCTTC. Translating gives CASGIGNEQFF. Combining the CDR3 with reference TRBV5-6 and TRBJ2-1 gives the whole variable domain DAGVTQSPTHLIKTRGQQVTLRCSPKSGHDTVSWYQQALGQGPQFIFQYYEEEERQRGNFPDRFSGHQFPNYSSELNVNALLLGDSALYLCASGIGNEQFFGPGTRLTVL.

This clone has just a few counts. This chain connects TRBV5-4 to TRBJ2-1, with 7 bases lining up with TRBD1. The CDR3 has 15 residues. The V and J ends lost 4 bases and 6 bases, in that order; junction bases with no gene match: 10. Germline V lookup: CDR1 SGHNT, CDR2 YYREEE (reference sequence). DNA for the CDR3: TGTGCCAGCAGCCCCGGAGGACAGGTGGTCAATGAGCAGTTCTTC. It translates to CASSPGGQVVNEQFF.

The sample holds a few counts of this clone. The V gene is TRBV14, the J gene TRBJ1-1; 10 bases fit TRBD1. Germline values: CDR1 SGHDN, CDR2 FVKESK. The CDR3 is made up of 15 amino acids. Unmatched junction bases numbered 4, after V lost 5 bases and J lost 1 base. CDR3 protein: CASSYRTGGNTEAFF. Written as DNA, the CDR3 is TGTGCCAGCAGCTATCGGACAGGGGGGAACACTGAAGCTTTCTTT.

This clone came up a few times. V usage is TRBV11-2 and J usage is TRBJ2-1, with D hard to call. V dropped 1 base and J dropped 5 bases, with 6 bases sitting between them. Looked up from germline, CDR1 is SGHAT and CDR2 is FQNNGV. The CDR3 loop spans 13 amino acids. The CDR3 DNA follows: TGTGCCAGCAGCTTAGTCCGGGACAATGAGCAGTTCTTC. It encodes CASSLVRDNEQFF.